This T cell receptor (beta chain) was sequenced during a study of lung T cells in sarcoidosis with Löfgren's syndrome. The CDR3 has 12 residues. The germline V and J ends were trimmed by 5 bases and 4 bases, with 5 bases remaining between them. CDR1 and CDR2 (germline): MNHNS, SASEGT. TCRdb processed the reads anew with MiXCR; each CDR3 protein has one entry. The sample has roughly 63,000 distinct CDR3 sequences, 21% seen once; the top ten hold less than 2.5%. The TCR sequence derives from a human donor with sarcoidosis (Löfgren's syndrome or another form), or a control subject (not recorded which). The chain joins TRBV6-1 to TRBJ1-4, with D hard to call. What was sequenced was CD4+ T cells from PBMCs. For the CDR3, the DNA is TGTGCCAGCAGTAAAAATAATGAAAAACTGTTTTTT. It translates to CASSKNNEKLFF.